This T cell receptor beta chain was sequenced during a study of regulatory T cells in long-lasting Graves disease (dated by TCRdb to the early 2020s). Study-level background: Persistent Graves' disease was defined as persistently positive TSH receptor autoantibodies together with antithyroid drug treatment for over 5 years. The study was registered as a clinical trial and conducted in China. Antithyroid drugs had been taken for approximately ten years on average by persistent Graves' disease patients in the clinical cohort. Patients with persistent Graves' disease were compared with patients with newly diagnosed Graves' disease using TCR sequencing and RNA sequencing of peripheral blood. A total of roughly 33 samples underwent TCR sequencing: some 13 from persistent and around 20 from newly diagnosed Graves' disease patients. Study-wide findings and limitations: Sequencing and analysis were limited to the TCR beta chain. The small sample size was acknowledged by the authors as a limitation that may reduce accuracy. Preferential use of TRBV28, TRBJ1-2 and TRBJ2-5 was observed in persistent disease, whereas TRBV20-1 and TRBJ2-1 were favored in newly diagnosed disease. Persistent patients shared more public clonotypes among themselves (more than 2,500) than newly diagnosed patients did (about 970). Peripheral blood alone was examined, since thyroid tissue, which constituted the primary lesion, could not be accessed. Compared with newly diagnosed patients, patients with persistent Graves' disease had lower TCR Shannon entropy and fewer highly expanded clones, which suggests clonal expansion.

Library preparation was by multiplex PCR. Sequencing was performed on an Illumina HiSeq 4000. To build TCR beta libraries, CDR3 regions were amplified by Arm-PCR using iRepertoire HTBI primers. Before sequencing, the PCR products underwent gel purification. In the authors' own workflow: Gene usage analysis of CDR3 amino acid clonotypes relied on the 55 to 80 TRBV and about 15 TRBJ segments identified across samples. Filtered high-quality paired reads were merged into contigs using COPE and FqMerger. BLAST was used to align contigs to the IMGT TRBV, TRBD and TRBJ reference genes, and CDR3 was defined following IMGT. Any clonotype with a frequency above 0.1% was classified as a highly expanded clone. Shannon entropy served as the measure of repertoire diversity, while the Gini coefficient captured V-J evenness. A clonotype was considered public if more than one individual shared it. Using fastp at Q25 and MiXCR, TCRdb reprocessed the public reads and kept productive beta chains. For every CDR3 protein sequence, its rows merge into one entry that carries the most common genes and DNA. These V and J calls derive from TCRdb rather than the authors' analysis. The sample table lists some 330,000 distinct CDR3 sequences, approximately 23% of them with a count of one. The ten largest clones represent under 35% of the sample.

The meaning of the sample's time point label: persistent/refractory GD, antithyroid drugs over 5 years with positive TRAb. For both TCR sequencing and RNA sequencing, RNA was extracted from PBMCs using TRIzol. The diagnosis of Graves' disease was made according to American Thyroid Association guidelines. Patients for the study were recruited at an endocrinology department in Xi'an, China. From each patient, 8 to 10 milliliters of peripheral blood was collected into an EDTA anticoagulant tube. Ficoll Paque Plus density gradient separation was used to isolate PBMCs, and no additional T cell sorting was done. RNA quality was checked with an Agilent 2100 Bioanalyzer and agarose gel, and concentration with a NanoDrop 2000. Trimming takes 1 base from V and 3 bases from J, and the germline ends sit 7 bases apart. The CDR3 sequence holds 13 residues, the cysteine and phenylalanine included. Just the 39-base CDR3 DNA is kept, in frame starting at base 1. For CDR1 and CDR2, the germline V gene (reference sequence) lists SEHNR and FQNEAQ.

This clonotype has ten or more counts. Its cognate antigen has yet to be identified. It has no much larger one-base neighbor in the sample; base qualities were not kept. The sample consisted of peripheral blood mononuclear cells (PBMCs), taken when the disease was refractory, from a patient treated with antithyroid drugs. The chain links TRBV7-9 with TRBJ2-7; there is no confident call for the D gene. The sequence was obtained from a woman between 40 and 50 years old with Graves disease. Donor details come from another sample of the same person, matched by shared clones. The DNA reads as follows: TGTGCCAGCAGCTTAGATGGAGTCTACGAGCAGTACTTC. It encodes CASSLDGVYEQYF.